The 18 T cell receptor beta chains below all came from one sample that was sequenced in a study of CD8+ T cells in alopecia areata. Sequencing templates came from extracted RNA that was reverse transcribed into cDNA. The data were produced by immunoSEQ multiplex PCR, yet TCRdb's version contains in-frame clones alone and is incomplete. The profile shows about 290,000 clones, 58% of them singletons. Specified treatment: oral pan-JAK inhibitor, 5-10 mg twice daily. The specimen comprised CD4+ T cells sorted from blood, sampled at week 24, from a patient treated with tofacitinib. These receptors were obtained from a human donor with alopecia areata.

This clone was counted between two and nine times. The CDR3 loop is CASSPDSQGTGELFF. In nucleotides, the CDR3 is TGTGCCAGCTCACCAGACAGCCAGGGGACCGGGGAGCTGTTTTTT. V is TRBV18 and J is TRBJ2-2, with D possibly being TRBD1 (6 bases). CDR3 size: 15 residues. Trimming shortened V by 2 bases and J by 5 bases, and 12 bases separated the two germline ends. The germline V gene has CDR1 KGHSH and CDR2 LQKENI.

This chain links TRBV28 with TRBJ1-2; possible D gene TRBD1, 5 bases. Germline assignment: CDR1 MDHEN and CDR2 SYDVKM. The length of the CDR3 is 15 residues. Between the trimmed V and J ends, which lost 7 bases and 4 bases, there was a span of 19 bases. The chain's CDR3 is CASKDDGTGVYGYTF. The CDR3 region has the DNA TGTGCCAGCAAGGATGACGGCACAGGTGTCTATGGCTACACCTTC.

The V and J genes are TRBV30 and TRBJ1-1, with D unresolved. The CDR3 covers 11 residues. The germline V and J ends were trimmed by 2 bases and 2 bases, with 3 bases remaining between them. CDR1 and CDR2 (germline): GTSNPN, SVGIG (reference sequence). The DNA for the CDR3 is TGTGCCTGGAGTAAAAACACTGAAGCTTTCTTT. Translated, it gives CAWSKNTEAFF. The variable domain in full, completed from reference TRBV30 and TRBJ1-1, reads SQTIHQWPATLVQPVGSPLSLECTVEGTSNPNLYWYRQAAGRGLQLLFYSVGIGQISSEVPQNLSASRPQDRQFILSSKKLLLSDSGFYLCAWSKNTEAFFGQGTRLTVV.

This clone showed up just a few times. The chain joins TRBV30 to TRBJ2-1; D might be TRBD2 (7 bases). The CDR3 consists of 13 residues. Germline values: CDR1 GTSNPN, CDR2 SVGIG (reference sequence). Trimming took 4 bases from V and 7 from J, leaving 14 bases between them. The DNA of the CDR3 is TGTGCCTGGAAGGGGGGGCTTAGTAATGAGCAGTTCTTC. This gives the protein CAWKGGLSNEQFF. The variable domain in full, with the rest retrieved from reference TRBV30 and TRBJ2-1, is SQTIHQWPATLVQPVGSPLSLECTVEGTSNPNLYWYRQAAGRGLQLLFYSVGIGQISSEVPQNLSASRPQDRQFILSSKKLLLSDSGFYLCAWKGGLSNEQFFGPGTRLTVL.

This clone showed up just a few times. The DNA of the CDR3 is TGTGCCAGCAGCTTAGGTGGGGTGACTAGCGCCTACGAGCAGTACTTC. The encoded protein is CASSLGGVTSAYEQYF. The chain employs TRBV7-2 and TRBJ2-7, with 8 nucleotides matching TRBD2. V lost 1 base to trimming and J lost 2 bases; unmatched junction nucleotides: 7. Germline lookup yields CDR1 SGHTA and CDR2 FQGNSA. The CDR3 sequence is 16 residues long.

The chain uses TRBV29-1 and TRBJ1-2, with 8 bases matching TRBD1. Germline trimming cut 2 bases from V and 5 bases from J; bases unmatched to any gene: 7. The CDR3 length is 14 residues. CDR1 and CDR2 (germline): SQVTM, ANQGSEA. CDR3: CSVERAGGFYGYTF. CDR3 coding DNA: TGCAGCGTTGAAAGGGCAGGGGGCTTTTATGGCTACACCTTC.

V gene TRBV4-1 combines with J gene TRBJ1-4; weak D call: TRBD1 (5 bases). The germline CDR1 and CDR2 sequences are MGHRA and YSYEKL. This CDR3 spans 15 amino acids. V lost 0 bases and J 8 bases, leaving 13 bases between the germline ends. The CDR3 DNA is TGCGCCAGCAGCCAAGACCCAGGGAGGAGAGAAAAACTGTTTTTT. Residues: CASSQDPGRREKLFF.

The chain is built from TRBV20-1 and TRBJ2-4; unclear D gene. This CDR3 is built from 11 residues. Germline values: CDR1 DFQATT, CDR2 SNEGSKA (reference sequence). V was clipped by 6 bases and J by 6 bases, with 9 bases between them. The CDR3 DNA reads as TGCAGTGCGAACACAGCAAACATTCAGTACTTC. Translated, it gives CSANTANIQYF.

As to this clone: Within the sample, other DNA sequences also encode this same CDR3. This chain uses TRBV4-1 with TRBJ1-2; TRBD1 aligns across 11 bases. The germline V gene has CDR1 MGHRA and CDR2 YSYEKL. Trimming at V came to 4 bases and at J to 7 bases, leaving 5 bases not matched to a gene. CDR3 size: 14 residues. The CDR3 reads CASSPRDRGSGYTF. The CDR3 DNA sequence: TGCGCCAGCAGCCCTCGGGACAGGGGGAGTGGCTACACCTTC.

The sample holds a few counts of this clone. The CDR3 loop is CASNLGQYTGELFF. As DNA, the CDR3 is TGTGCCAGCAACTTGGGACAGTACACCGGGGAGCTGTTTTTT. This chain joins TRBV7-9 and TRBJ2-2; TRBD1 agrees at 7 bases. Germline-derived CDR1 and CDR2 are SEHNR and FQNEAQ (reference sequence). Trimming took 7 bases from V and 3 from J; bases not matched to a gene: 5. The length of the CDR3 is 14 residues. The whole variable domain, remainder taken from reference TRBV7-9 and TRBJ2-2, is DTGVSQNPRHKITKRGQNVTFRCDPISEHNRLYWYRQTLGQGPEFLTYFQNEAQLEKSRLLSDRFSAERPKGSFSTLEIQRTEQGDSAMYLCASNLGQYTGELFFGEGSRLTVL.

This clone has more than one count but fewer than ten. The rearrangement joins TRBV29-1 to TRBJ2-1, with TRBD2 matching 9 bases. Germline V lookup: CDR1 SQVTM, CDR2 ANQGSEA. V lost 5 bases and J lost 8; bases outside the gene matches: 16. The CDR3 has 16 amino acids. The CDR3 sequence is CSVRTHRSGGRDEQFF. The CDR3 DNA is TGCAGCGTTCGGACCCATCGTAGCGGGGGTCGAGATGAGCAGTTCTTC.

This clone has only a few counts. The chain is built from TRBV6-1 and TRBJ1-6, with 7 bases identical to TRBD1. The CDR3 sequence is 13 residues long. V trimming: 8 bases; J trimming: 5 bases; junction bases outside the gene matches: 3. The germline CDR1 and CDR2 sequences are MNHNS and SASEGT. The CDR3 coding sequence is TGTGCCAGCTCGGACAGGCATAATTCACCCCTCCACTTT. It specifies CASSDRHNSPLHF.

This clone was found a few times. Other DNA variants within this sample encode the same CDR3. This chain joins TRBV18 and TRBJ2-5, with D uncertain. V lost 2 bases and J lost 3, with 1 base in between. Germline V gene lookup returns CDR1 KGHSH and CDR2 LQKENI. This CDR3 has 11 amino acids. The CDR3 region is CASSPKETQYF. DNA of the CDR3: TGTGCCAGCTCACCAAAAGAGACCCAGTACTTC.

Only one count was recorded for this clone. This sequence joins TRBV7-9 and TRBJ2-7; D unresolved. Trimming cost V 2 bases and J 5 bases, with 4 bases left between them. Germline lookup yields CDR1 SEHNR and CDR2 FQNEAQ (reference sequence). The length of the CDR3 is 11 residues. The CDR3 nucleotides read TGTGCCAGCAGCTTATCTGACGAGCAGTACTTC. Translated: CASSLSDEQYF.

V gene TRBV4-2 combines with J gene TRBJ1-2, with 9 bases identical to TRBD1. The CDR3 is 14 residues long. CDR1 and CDR2 (germline): LGHNA, YNFKEQ. The V gene end was trimmed by 1 base and the J gene end by 11 bases; junction bases not matched to a gene: 8. CDR3 DNA: TGTGCCAGCAGCCAAGGGGGGACAGGGAAAGTTTACACCTTC. Translation gives CASSQGGTGKVYTF.

The chain links TRBV2 to TRBJ2-5; a possible D gene is TRBD1 (6 bases). The CDR3 runs to 13 residues. Germline lookup yields CDR1 SNHLY and CDR2 FYNNEI. Deletions cut 6 bases from V and 2 bases from J, with 10 bases between. The CDR3 protein is CASSWTAQETQYF. The DNA for the CDR3 is TGTGCCAGCAGCTGGACAGCACAAGAGACCCAGTACTTC.

This chain connects TRBV6-6 to TRBJ2-7, with 9 bases matching TRBD1. Germline V CDR1 and CDR2: MNHNY, SVGAGI (reference sequence). Germline trimming cut 5 bases from V and 3 bases from J; bases unmatched to any gene: 2. The CDR3 extends over 13 amino acids. The CDR3 here is CASSPDRGYEQYF. CDR3 sequence (DNA): TGTGCCAGCAGTCCGGACAGGGGCTACGAGCAGTACTTC.

This clone was detected once. CDR3 DNA sequence: TGTGCCAGCAGTGAGATGAGGGGGGTCTACAATCAGCCCCAGCATTTT. It yields the protein CASSEMRGVYNQPQHF. The V gene is TRBV6-1, the J gene TRBJ1-5; D perhaps matches TRBD1 (6 bases). Germline-derived CDR1 and CDR2 are MNHNS and SASEGT. The CDR3 is 16 residues long. The V gene lost 3 bases and the J gene lost 3 bases, with 15 bases spanning the gap.